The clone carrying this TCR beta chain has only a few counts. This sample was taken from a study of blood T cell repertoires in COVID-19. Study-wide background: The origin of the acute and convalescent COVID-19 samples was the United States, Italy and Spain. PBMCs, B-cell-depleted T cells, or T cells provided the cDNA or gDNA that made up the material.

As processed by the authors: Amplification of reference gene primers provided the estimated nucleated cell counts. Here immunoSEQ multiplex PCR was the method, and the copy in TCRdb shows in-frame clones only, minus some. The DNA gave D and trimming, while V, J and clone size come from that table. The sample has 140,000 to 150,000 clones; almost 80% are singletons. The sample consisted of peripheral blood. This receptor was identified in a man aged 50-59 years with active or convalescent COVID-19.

The CDR3 nucleotides are TGTGCCACCAGTGATTCGGCTAGCGCGATCTCCTACGAGCAGTACTTC. It encodes CATSDSASAISYEQYF. V and J are TRBV24-1 and TRBJ2-7; weak D call: TRBD2 (6 bases). The CDR3 has 16 amino acids. Germline V CDR1 and CDR2: KGHDR, SFDVKD. The V and J ends lost 2 bases and 0 bases respectively, with 13 bases between them.